Following are 9 T cell receptor beta chains from one sample sequenced in a study of blood T cell repertoires in COVID-19. Assay: immunoSEQ multiplex PCR; the TCRdb copy retains only in-frame clones and omits some. The sample comprises about 53,000 clones, 70% to 85% of which are singletons, and about 14% rests with the top ten. Sequences were obtained from peripheral blood. The source is a human donor in a cohort sampled during active COVID-19.

This chain joins TRBV6-1 and TRBJ2-3, with 8 positions matching TRBD1. From germline, CDR1 is MNHNS and CDR2 SASEGT. The CDR3 sequence is 17 residues long. Losses at the gene ends were 3 bases for V and 1 base for J; bases not matched to a gene: 9. The CDR3 protein is CASSDGDRLGGTDTQYF. The CDR3 bases are TGTGCCAGCAGTGATGGGGACAGGTTAGGGGGCACAGATACGCAGTATTTT.

This chain uses TRBV6-1 with TRBJ2-7; 10 bases match TRBD1. V was pared by 3 bases and J by 4 bases, with 3 bases of the junction left unmatched. Germline values: CDR1 MNHNS, CDR2 SASEGT. The CDR3 has 14 amino acids. CDR3 in DNA: TGTGCCAGCAGTGACGGGACAGGGGTTTACGAGCAGTACTTC. It encodes CASSDGTGVYEQYF.

The rearrangement links TRBV12-3 or TRBV12-4 to TRBJ2-5; D may be TRBD2 (6 bases). The CDR3 is 13 residues long. Trimming stripped 1 base from V and 5 bases from J, with 8 bases between. CDR3 DNA sequence: TGTGCCAGCAGTTTAGGGGCGGGGGAGACCCAGTACTTC. Encoded protein: CASSLGAGETQYF.

The chain has TRBV29-1 and TRBJ2-7; a possible D gene is TRBD1 (6 bases). V lost 6 bases, J lost 7 bases, and 22 bases lay in between. The CDR3 spans 14 residues. Germline V gene sequence: CDR1 SQVTM, CDR2 ANQGSEA. CDR3 sequence (DNA): TGCAGCGTAAAATGGGACATGGGGCTTCGGGAGCAGTACTTC. It encodes CSVKWDMGLREQYF.

The chain has TRBV5-1 and TRBJ2-3; 7 bases map to TRBD1. The J segment lost 2 bases and the V segment lost 5 bases, leaving 8 bases of the junction unmatched. The CDR3 covers 15 residues. The germline CDR1 and CDR2 sequences are SGHRS and YFSETQ. The CDR3 region is CASRVLTGTTDTQYF. CDR3 sequence (DNA): TGCGCCAGCAGGGTCCTGACAGGGACCACAGATACGCAGTATTTT. Together with reference TRBV5-1 and TRBJ2-3, the CDR3 gives the full variable domain: KAGVTQTPRYLIKTRGQQVTLSCSPISGHRSVSWYQQTPGQGLQFLFEYFSETQRNKGNFPGRFSGRQFSNSRSEMNVSTLELGDSALYLCASRVLTGTTDTQYFGPGTRLTVL.

The rearrangement joins TRBV5-1 to TRBJ2-1; possible D gene TRBD2, 6 bases. Trimming removed 3 bases from V and 0 bases from J, with 13 bases in between. Germline CDR1 and CDR2: SGHRS and YFSETQ. The CDR3 runs 16 residues. The CDR3 sequence is CASSSGTDLSYNEQFF. The CDR3 DNA reads as TGCGCCAGCAGCTCTGGGACTGACCTCTCCTACAATGAGCAGTTCTTC.

J is TRBJ2-2 and V is TRBV7-6; a weak D match, TRBD2 (5 bases). Germline CDR1 SGHVS, CDR2 FNYEAQ. V was trimmed by 3 bases and J by 1 base, leaving 6 bases between them. CDR3 size: 14 residues. DNA for the CDR3: TGTGCCAGCAGCTTCGCGGGGAACACCGGGGAGCTGTTTTTT. As protein: CASSFAGNTGELFF.

This chain uses TRBV3-1 (or the pseudogene TRBV3-2) with TRBJ2-7, with 7 bases lining up with TRBD2. This CDR3 spans 12 amino acids. Trimming cost V 1 base and J 12 bases; bases outside gene matches: 6. The V gene's germline CDR1 is LGHDT and CDR2 YNNKEL (reference sequence). The CDR3 loop is CASSQGPGGRYF. The DNA of the CDR3 is TGTGCCAGCAGCCAAGGTCCGGGAGGTCGGTACTTC.

V and J are TRBV9 and TRBJ2-5; 8 nucleotides align to TRBD2. CDR3 length: 14 amino acids. Per the germline V gene, CDR1 is SGDLS and CDR2 is YYNGEE. The trim removed 0 bases at V and 5 bases at J, leaving 3 bases unmatched. CDR3: CASSVGGGPETQYF. The DNA of the CDR3 is TGTGCCAGCAGCGTAGGCGGGGGGCCCGAGACCCAGTACTTC.